This T cell receptor beta chain is from a study of blood T cells in healthy people across ages. Germline V gene lookup returns CDR1 MNHEY and CDR2 SMNVEV (reference sequence). CDR3 length equals 15 residues. The V and J ends lost 3 bases and 4 bases, in that order; junction bases with no gene match: 3. The table lists this clonotype with a few counts. Primed by a sample-barcoded 5' primer and a J-beta primer mix, a second PCR proceeded for about 6 to 11 cycles. TCRdb processed the 5' RACE reads anew with MiXCR; each CDR3 protein has one entry. The sample has over a million distinct CDR3 sequences, under 45% seen once.

The V gene is TRBV27, the J gene TRBJ2-1, with TRBD2 identical over 10 bases. The TCR sequence derives from a woman aged 60 to 75 in good health. Sequenced: blood. DNA of the CDR3: TGTGCCAGCAGTTTTGGGACTAGCGCTTACAATGAGCAGTTCTTC. This translates into CASSFGTSAYNEQFF.